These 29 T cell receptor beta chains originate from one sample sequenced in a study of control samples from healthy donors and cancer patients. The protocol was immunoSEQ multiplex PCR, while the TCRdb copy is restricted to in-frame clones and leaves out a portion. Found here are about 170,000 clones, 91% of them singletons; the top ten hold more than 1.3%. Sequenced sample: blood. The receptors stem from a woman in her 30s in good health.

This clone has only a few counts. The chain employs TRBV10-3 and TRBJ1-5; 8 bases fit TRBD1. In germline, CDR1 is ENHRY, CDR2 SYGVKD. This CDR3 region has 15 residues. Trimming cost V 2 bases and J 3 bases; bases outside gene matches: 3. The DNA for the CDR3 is TGTGCCATCAGTGAGGGACAGGGAAACAATCAGCCCCAGCATTTT. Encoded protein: CAISEGQGNNQPQHF.

CDR3: CASRDGGQGRDQPQHF. CDR3 nucleotides: TGTGCCAGTAGGGATGGAGGGCAGGGGCGGGATCAGCCCCAGCATTTT. The J gene is TRBJ1-5, the V gene TRBV19; weak D call: TRBD1 (6 bases). V lost 6 bases and J 5 bases, leaving 20 bases between the germline ends. The CDR3 covers 16 residues. Germline V gene lookup returns CDR1 LNHDA and CDR2 SQIVND (reference sequence). The whole variable domain, remainder taken from reference TRBV19 and TRBJ1-5, is DGGITQSPKYLFRKEGQNVTLSCEQNLNHDAMYWYRQDPGQGLRLIYYSQIVNDFQKGDIAEGYSVSREKKESFPLTVTSAQKNPTAFYLCASRDGGQGRDQPQHFGDGTRLSIL.

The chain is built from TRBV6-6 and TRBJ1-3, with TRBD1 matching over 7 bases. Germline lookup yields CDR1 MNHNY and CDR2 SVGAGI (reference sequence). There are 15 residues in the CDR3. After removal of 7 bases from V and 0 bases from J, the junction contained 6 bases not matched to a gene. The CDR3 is CASTLGQVSGNTIYF. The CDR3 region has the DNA TGTGCCAGCACCCTCGGACAGGTCTCTGGAAACACCATATATTTT.

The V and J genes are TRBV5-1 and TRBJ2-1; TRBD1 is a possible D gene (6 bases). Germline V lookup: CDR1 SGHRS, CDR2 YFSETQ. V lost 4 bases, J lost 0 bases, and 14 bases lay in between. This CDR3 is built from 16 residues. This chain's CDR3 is CASSTRGEGSYNEQFF. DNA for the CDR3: TGCGCCAGCAGCACCAGGGGTGAAGGCTCCTACAATGAGCAGTTCTTC.

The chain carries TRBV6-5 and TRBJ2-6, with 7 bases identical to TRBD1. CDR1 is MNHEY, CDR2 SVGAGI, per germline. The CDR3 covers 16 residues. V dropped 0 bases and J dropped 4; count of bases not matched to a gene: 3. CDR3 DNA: TGTGCCAGCAGTTACTCCAGGGGGTCCGGGGCCAACGTCCTGACTTTC. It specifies CASSYSRGSGANVLTF.

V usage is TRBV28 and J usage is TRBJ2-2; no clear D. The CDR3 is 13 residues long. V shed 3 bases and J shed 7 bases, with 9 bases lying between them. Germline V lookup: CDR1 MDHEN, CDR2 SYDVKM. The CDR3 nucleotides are TGTGCCAGCAGTTTGAGGTGGGGCGGGGAGCTGTTTTTT. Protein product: CASSLRWGGELFF. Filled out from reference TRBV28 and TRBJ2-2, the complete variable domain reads DVKVTQSSRYLVKRTGEKVFLECVQDMDHENMFWYRQDPGLGLRLIYFSYDVKMKEKGDIPEGYSVSREKKERFSLILESASTNQTSMYLCASSLRWGGELFFGEGSRLTVL.

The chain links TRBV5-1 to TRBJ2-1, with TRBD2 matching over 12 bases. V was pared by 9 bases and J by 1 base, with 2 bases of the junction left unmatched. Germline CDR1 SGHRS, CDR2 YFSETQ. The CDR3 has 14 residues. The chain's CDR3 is CATTSGGSYNEQFF. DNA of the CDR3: TGCGCCACCACTAGCGGGGGGTCCTACAATGAGCAGTTCTTC.

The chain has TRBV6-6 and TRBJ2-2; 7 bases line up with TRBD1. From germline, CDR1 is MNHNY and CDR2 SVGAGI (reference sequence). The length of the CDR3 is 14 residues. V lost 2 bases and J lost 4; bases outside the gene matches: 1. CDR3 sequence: CASSYRDSTGELFF. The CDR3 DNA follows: TGTGCCAGCAGTTACCGGGACAGCACCGGGGAGCTGTTTTTT.

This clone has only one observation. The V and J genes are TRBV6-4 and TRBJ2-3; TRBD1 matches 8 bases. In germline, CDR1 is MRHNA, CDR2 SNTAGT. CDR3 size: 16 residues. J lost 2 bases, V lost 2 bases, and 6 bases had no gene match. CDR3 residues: CASSDVPGQDTDTQYF. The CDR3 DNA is TGTGCCAGCAGTGACGTTCCGGGACAGGACACAGATACGCAGTATTTT.

This chain's CDR3 is CASSPASGGGADTQYF. In DNA, the CDR3 is TGCGCCAGCAGCCCGGCTAGCGGGGGAGGAGCAGATACGCAGTATTTT. The chain carries TRBV5-1 and TRBJ2-3; TRBD2 matches 10 bases. CDR1 is SGHRS, CDR2 YFSETQ, per germline. CDR3 size: 16 residues. Trimming at V came to 4 bases and at J to 4 bases, leaving 9 bases not matched to a gene.

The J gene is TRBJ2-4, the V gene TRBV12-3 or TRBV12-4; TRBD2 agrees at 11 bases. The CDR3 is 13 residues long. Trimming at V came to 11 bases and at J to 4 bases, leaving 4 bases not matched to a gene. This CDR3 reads CACRLAGKNIQYF. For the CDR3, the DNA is TGTGCCTGCCGACTAGCGGGGAAAAACATTCAGTACTTC.

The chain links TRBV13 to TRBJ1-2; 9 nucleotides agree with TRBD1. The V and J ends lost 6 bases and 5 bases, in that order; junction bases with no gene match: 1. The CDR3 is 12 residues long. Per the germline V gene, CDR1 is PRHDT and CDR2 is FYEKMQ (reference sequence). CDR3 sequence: CASSDRGYGYTF. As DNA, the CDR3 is TGTGCCAGCAGTGACAGGGGGTATGGCTACACCTTC.

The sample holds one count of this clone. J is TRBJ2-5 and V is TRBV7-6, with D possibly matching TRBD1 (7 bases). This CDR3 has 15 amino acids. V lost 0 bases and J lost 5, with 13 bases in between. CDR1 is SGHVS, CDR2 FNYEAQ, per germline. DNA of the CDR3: TGTGCCAGCAGCTTAGCGCCCCAGGGGGGCGAGACCCAGTACTTC. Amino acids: CASSLAPQGGETQYF.

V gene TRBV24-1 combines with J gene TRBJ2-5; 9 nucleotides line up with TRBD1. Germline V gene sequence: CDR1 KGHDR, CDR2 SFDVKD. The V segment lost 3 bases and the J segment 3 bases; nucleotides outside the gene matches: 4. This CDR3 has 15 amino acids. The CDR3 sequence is CATSDPGQGKETQYF. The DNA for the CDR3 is TGTGCCACCAGTGATCCCGGACAGGGGAAAGAGACCCAGTACTTC.

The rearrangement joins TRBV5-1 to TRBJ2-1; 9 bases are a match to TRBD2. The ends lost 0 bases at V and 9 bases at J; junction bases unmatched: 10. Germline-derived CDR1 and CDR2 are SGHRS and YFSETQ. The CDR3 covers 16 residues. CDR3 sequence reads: CASSLGLAGVGGEQFF. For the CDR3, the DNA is TGCGCCAGCAGCTTGGGTTTAGCGGGAGTCGGGGGTGAGCAGTTCTTC.

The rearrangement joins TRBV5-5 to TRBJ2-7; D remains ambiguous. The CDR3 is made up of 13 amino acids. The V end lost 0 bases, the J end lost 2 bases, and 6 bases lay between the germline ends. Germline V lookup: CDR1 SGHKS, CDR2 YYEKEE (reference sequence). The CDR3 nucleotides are TGTGCCAGCAGCTTGGACAATCCCTACGAGCAGTACTTC. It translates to CASSLDNPYEQYF.

The CDR3 DNA is TGTGCCAGCAGCGCTGACGGGCATAGCAATCAGCCCCAGCATTTT. This gives the protein CASSADGHSNQPQHF. This chain connects TRBV9 to TRBJ1-5; D remains unclear. This CDR3 has 15 residues. V lost 3 bases to trimming and J lost 0 bases, with 10 bases between them. The germline V gene has CDR1 SGDLS and CDR2 YYNGEE.

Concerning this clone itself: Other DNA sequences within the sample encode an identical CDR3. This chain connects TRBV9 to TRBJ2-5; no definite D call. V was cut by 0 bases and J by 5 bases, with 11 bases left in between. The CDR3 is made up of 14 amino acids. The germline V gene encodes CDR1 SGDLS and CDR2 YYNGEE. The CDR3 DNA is TGTGCCAGCAGCGTAGGTTTAGCTCGGGAGACCCAGTACTTC. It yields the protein CASSVGLARETQYF.

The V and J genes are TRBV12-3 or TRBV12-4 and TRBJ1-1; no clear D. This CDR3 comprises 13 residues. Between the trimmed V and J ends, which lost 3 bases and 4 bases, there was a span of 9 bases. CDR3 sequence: CASSFSVVTEAFF. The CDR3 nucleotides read TGTGCCAGCAGTTTTAGTGTGGTCACTGAAGCTTTCTTT.

CDR3 protein: CSARDYTQYF. CDR3 DNA sequence: TGCAGTGCTAGGGATTATACGCAGTATTTT. The chain couples TRBV20-1 to TRBJ2-3; the D is unclear. Between the trimmed V and J ends, which lost 3 bases and 7 bases, there was a span of 5 bases. CDR3 length: 10 residues. Germline V lookup: CDR1 DFQATT, CDR2 SNEGSKA (reference sequence).

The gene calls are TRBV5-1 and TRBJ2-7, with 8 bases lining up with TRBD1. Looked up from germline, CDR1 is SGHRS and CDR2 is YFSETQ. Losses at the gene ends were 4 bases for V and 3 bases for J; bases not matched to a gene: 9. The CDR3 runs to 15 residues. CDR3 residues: CASSHGDRSFYEQYF. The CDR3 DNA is TGCGCCAGCAGCCATGGGGACAGGTCATTCTACGAGCAGTACTTC.

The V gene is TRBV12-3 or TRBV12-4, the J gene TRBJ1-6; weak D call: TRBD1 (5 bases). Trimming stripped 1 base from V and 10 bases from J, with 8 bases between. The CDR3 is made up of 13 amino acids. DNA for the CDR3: TGTGCCAGCAGTTTAGGGGGGGAATCACCCCTCCACTTT. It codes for CASSLGGESPLHF.

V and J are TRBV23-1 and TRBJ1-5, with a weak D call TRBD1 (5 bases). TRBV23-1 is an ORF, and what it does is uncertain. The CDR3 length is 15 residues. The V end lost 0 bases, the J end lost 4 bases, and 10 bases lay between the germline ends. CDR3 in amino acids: CASSQSGDGNQPQHF. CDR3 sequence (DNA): TGCGCCAGCAGTCAATCGGGGGATGGGAATCAGCCCCAGCATTTT.

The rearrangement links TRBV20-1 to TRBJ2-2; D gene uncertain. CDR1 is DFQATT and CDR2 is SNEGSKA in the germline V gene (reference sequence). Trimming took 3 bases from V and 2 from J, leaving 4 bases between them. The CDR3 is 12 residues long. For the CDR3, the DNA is TGCAGTGCTAGTCTCAACACCGGGGAGCTGTTTTTT. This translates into CSASLNTGELFF.

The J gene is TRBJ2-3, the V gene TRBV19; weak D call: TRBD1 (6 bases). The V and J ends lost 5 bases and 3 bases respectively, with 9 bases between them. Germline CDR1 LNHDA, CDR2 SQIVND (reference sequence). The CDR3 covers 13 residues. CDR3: CASSYRETDTQYF. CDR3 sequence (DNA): TGTGCCAGTAGTTACAGGGAGACAGATACGCAGTATTTT.

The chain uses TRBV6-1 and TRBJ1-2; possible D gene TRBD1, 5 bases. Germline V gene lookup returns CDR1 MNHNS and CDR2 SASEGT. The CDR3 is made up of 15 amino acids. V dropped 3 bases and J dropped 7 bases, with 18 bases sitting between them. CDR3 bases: TGTGCCAGCAGTGAGGTCCTGGGTAGGAGGGGTGGCTACACCTTC. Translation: CASSEVLGRRGGYTF.

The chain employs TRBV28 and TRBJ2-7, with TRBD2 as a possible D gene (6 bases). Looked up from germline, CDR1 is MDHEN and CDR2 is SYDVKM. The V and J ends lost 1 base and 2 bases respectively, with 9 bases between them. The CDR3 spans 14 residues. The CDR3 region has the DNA TGTGCCAGCAGTTTATCGGGGGTCCCCTACGAGCAGTACTTC. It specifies CASSLSGVPYEQYF.

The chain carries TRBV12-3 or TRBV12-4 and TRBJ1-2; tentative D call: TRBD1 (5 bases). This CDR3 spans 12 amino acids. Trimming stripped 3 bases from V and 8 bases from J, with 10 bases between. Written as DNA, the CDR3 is TGTGCCAGCAGTTTTAGGGAGGGGGGCTACACCTTC. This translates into CASSFREGGYTF.

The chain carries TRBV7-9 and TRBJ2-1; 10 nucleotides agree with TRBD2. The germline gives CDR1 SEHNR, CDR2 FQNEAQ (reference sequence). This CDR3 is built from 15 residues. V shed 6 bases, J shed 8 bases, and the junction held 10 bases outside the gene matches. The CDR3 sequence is CASSRDSGGPDEQFF. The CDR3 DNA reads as TGTGCCAGCAGTCGTGATAGCGGGGGGCCGGATGAGCAGTTCTTC.